These 5 T cell receptor beta chains share one sample of origin, sequenced in a study of blood T cell repertoires in COVID-19. TCRdb's copy holds only in-frame clones and misses some; the assay was immunoSEQ multiplex PCR. The sample yields 62,000 or so clones, around 89% seen once. The sample taken for sequencing was peripheral blood. The source of these receptors is a middle-aged man with acute or convalescent COVID-19.

This rearrangement joins TRBV18 to TRBJ1-3; unclear D gene. The CDR3 runs 15 residues. Trimming took 3 bases from V and 4 from J, leaving 13 bases between them. The germline CDR1 and CDR2 sequences are KGHSH and LQKENI. The CDR3 nucleotides are TGTGCCAGCTCACCGCCCGGACTAGGGGGAAACACCATATATTTT. Protein sequence: CASSPPGLGGNTIYF.

The chain joins TRBV19 to TRBJ2-2, with TRBD1 identical over 8 bases. V trimming: 5 bases; J trimming: 6 bases; junction bases outside the gene matches: 8. The CDR3 has 15 residues. Looked up from germline, CDR1 is LNHDA and CDR2 is SQIVND (reference sequence). As DNA, the CDR3 is TGTGCCAGTAGTCAGGGGGCGCTTCCTCCCGGGGAGCTGTTTTTT. It encodes CASSQGALPPGELFF.

In its sample, this clone was seen once. V is TRBV4-3 and J is TRBJ1-3; D call uncertain. V was pared by 0 bases and J by 1 base, with 7 bases between. Per germline, CDR1 LGHNA and CDR2 YSLEER. The CDR3 is 15 residues long. The CDR3 DNA reads TGCGCCAGCAGCCAAGATGGAGGTTCTGGAAACACCATATATTTT. Its protein product is CASSQDGGSGNTIYF.

The chain combines TRBV6-6 with TRBJ2-6, with D tentatively TRBD2 (5 bases). CDR1 is MNHNY, CDR2 SVGAGI, per germline (reference sequence). The length of the CDR3 is 15 residues. Trimming took off 6 bases at V and 2 bases at J, with 11 bases between the two ends. The CDR3 DNA is TGTGCCAGCAGCCCCACGAGGGCTGGGGCCAACGTCCTGACTTTC. Protein: CASSPTRAGANVLTF.

The V gene is TRBV30, the J gene TRBJ2-5, with unresolved D. The V end lost 2 bases, the J end lost 5 bases, and 12 bases lay between the germline ends. This CDR3 spans 13 amino acids. Germline CDR1 and CDR2: GTSNPN and SVGIG (reference sequence). As DNA, the CDR3 is TGTGCCTGGAGTAAAAGTCGGCGGGAGACCCAGTACTTC. Translation: CAWSKSRRETQYF.